One and the same sample provided the 14 T cell receptor beta chains below, sequenced in a study of metastatic and nonmetastatic thyroid tumors. TCRdb re-called the PCR reads with MiXCR. The sample lists 17,000 or so clones, approximately 28% occurring once. The entire patient cohort was treatment-naive prior to thyroid surgery. Sequencing input: tumor tissue. The receptors derive from a female donor with papillary thyroid cancer or a benign thyroid nodule (not recorded which). Some clones in this sample may be carry-over from other donors' samples.

The CDR3 bases are TGTGCCAGCAGCCATAGCGGGAGGGCGACAGATACGCAGTATTTT. Translation gives CASSHSGRATDTQYF. The chain is built from TRBV3-1 and TRBJ2-3; 11 bases agree with TRBD2. Germline CDR1 reads LGHDT; CDR2 reads YNNKEL (reference sequence). J gave up 3 bases and V 3 bases, and 2 bases lay outside the gene matches. This CDR3 contains 15 residues.

This clone was counted only a few times. This sequence joins TRBV2 and TRBJ1-2; D might be TRBD1 (5 bases). V shed 6 bases and J shed 8 bases, with 19 bases lying between them. The CDR3 extends over 14 amino acids. Per germline, CDR1 SNHLY and CDR2 FYNNEI. CDR3 coding DNA: TGTGCCAGCAGCGTCTACCCAGGGATCTACGGCTACACCTTC. This encodes CASSVYPGIYGYTF.

The chain couples TRBV11-2 to TRBJ2-5; 7 bases agree with TRBD1. J was trimmed by 2 bases and V by 6 bases; bases with no gene match: 12. Germline assignment: CDR1 SGHAT and CDR2 FQNNGV. The CDR3 has 16 residues. The CDR3 DNA reads TGTGCCAGCAGGCCACAGGGGTCCCTATTACAAGAGACCCAGTACTTC. Translating it yields CASRPQGSLLQETQYF.

This clone was counted many times. The chain links TRBV7-2 to TRBJ2-3; D possibly corresponds to TRBD2 (6 bases). Germline CDR1 and CDR2: SGHTA and FQGNSA. V dropped 5 bases and J dropped 3 bases, with 12 bases sitting between them. CDR3 size: 14 residues. The CDR3 DNA reads TGTGCCAGCAGCCCCACGACTAGTACAGATACGCAGTATTTT. Its protein product is CASSPTTSTDTQYF.

V gene TRBV11-2 combines with J gene TRBJ2-7; D possibly uses TRBD1 or TRBD2 (5 bases each). This CDR3 region has 16 residues. Trimming pared 0 bases from V and 2 bases from J, leaving 14 bases between. Germline V CDR1 and CDR2: SGHAT, FQNNGV. The CDR3 region is CASSLEGVACAYEQYF. The DNA of the CDR3 is TGTGCCAGCAGCTTAGAGGGGGTGGCCTGCGCCTACGAGCAGTACTTC.

The rearrangement joins TRBV30 to TRBJ2-7; D unclear. The germline CDR1 and CDR2 sequences are GTSNPN and SVGIG (reference sequence). The ends were cut back, 6 bases at V and 4 bases at J, with 22 bases in the middle. CDR3 size: 15 residues. Written as DNA, the CDR3 is TGTGCCTGTAATACGAAACGGAGCTTCCCTTACGAGCAGTACTTC. It codes for CACNTKRSFPYEQYF.

In DNA form, the CDR3 reads TGTGCCAGCTCACCAGCCGGGTTCCGGGGCTACGAGCAGTACTTC. Protein sequence: CASSPAGFRGYEQYF. The chain joins TRBV18 to TRBJ2-7, with D maybe TRBD2 (5 bases). The CDR3 covers 15 residues. The V end lost 2 bases, the J end lost 3 bases, and 14 bases lay between the germline ends. CDR1 and CDR2 (germline): KGHSH, LQKENI.

By sample share, this clone is medium-sized. The chain employs TRBV4-3 and TRBJ2-7; 11 nucleotides align to TRBD1. Per the germline V gene, CDR1 is LGHNA and CDR2 is YSLEER. This CDR3 comprises 15 residues. The V gene end was trimmed by 4 bases and the J gene end by 6 bases; junction bases not matched to a gene: 8. The CDR3 is CASSLAGTGGSEQYF. The CDR3, as DNA: TGCGCCAGCAGCCTAGCCGGGACAGGGGGGAGCGAGCAGTACTTC.

This clone is classed as medium-sized. This chain connects TRBV28 to TRBJ1-6; TRBD1 might be the D (5 bases). CDR1 and CDR2 from the germline V gene are MDHEN and SYDVKM. The ends were cut back, 0 bases at V and 17 bases at J, with 11 bases in the middle. The CDR3 spans 12 residues. As DNA, the CDR3 is TGTGCCAGCAGTTTATGGGCACGGGGGGTCCACTTT. It specifies CASSLWARGVHF.

The rearrangement joins TRBV15 to TRBJ2-7; tentatively, D is TRBD1 (6 bases). Deletions cut 3 bases from V and 2 bases from J, with 11 bases between. Germline values: CDR1 LNHNV, CDR2 YYDKDF (reference sequence). The CDR3 extends over 14 amino acids. CDR3 sequence: CATSRIQGPYEQYF. CDR3 DNA: TGTGCCACCAGCAGGATACAGGGACCCTACGAGCAGTACTTC. Filled out from reference TRBV15 and TRBJ2-7, the complete variable domain reads DAMVIQNPRYQVTQFGKPVTLSCSQTLNHNVMYWYQQKSSQAPKLLFHYYDKDFNNEADTPDNFQSRRPNTSFCFLDIRSPGLGDTAMYLCATSRIQGPYEQYFGPGTRLTVT.

In this sample, this clone turned up many times. The CDR3 DNA is TGCAGTGCTAGCCCCCCGCGGCAGAGCACAGATACGCAGTATTTT. It specifies CSASPPRQSTDTQYF. The chain recombines TRBV20-1 with TRBJ2-3, with unresolved D. V was clipped by 3 bases and J by 0 bases, with 13 bases between them. Germline loops: CDR1 DFQATT, CDR2 SNEGSKA (reference sequence). CDR3 length: 15 residues.

The rearrangement uses TRBV20-1 and TRBJ2-7, with D tentatively TRBD1 (6 bases). CDR1 and CDR2 (germline): DFQATT, SNEGSKA (reference sequence). The CDR3 sequence is 12 residues long. CDR3 DNA sequence: TGCAGCCTGCTACAGGGTAATAACGAGCAGTACTTC. It yields the protein CSLLQGNNEQYF.

This clone was seen a handful of times. The V call is TRBV28, the J call TRBJ2-1; 9 nucleotides align to TRBD2. This CDR3 has 16 residues. V lost 4 bases and J lost 4; bases outside the gene matches: 8. The germline V gene encodes CDR1 MDHEN and CDR2 SYDVKM. The CDR3 loop reads CASSSKSLAGYNEQFF. CDR3 DNA: TGTGCCAGCAGTTCTAAATCCCTAGCGGGGTACAATGAGCAGTTCTTC.

By share of the sample, this clone is medium-sized (0.01 to 0.1%). The CDR3 region is CASSGYSGASTEAFF. As DNA, the CDR3 is TGTGCCAGCAGTGGCTATTCCGGGGCTAGCACTGAAGCTTTCTTT. The genes are TRBV25-1 and TRBJ1-1; a weak D match, TRBD1 (5 bases). The CDR3 runs 15 residues. Germline V CDR1 and CDR2: MGHDK, SYGVNS. V dropped 4 bases and J dropped 4 bases, with 16 bases sitting between them.